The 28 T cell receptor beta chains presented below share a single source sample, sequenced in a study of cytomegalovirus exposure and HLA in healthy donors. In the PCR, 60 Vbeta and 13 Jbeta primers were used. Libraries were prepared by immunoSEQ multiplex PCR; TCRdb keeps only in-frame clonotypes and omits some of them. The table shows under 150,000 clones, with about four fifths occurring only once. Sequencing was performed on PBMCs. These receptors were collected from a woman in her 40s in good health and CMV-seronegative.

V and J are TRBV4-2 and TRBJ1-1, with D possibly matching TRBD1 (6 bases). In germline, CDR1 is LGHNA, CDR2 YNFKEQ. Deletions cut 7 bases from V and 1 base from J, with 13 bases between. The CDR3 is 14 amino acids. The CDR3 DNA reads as TGTGCCAGCACCGGGGGGCGGGGGAACACTGAAGCTTTCTTT. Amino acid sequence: CASTGGRGNTEAFF.

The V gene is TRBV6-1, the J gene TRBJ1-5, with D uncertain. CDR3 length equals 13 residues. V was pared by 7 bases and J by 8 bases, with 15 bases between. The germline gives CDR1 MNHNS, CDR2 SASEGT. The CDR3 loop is CASTREGSEPQHF. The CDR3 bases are TGTGCCAGCACAAGAGAGGGTTCTGAGCCCCAGCATTTT.

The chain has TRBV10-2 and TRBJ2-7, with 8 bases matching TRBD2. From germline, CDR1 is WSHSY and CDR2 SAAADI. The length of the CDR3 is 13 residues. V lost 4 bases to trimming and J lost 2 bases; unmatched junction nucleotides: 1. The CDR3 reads CASSAGGPYEQYF. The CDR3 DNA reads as TGCGCCAGCAGTGCGGGGGGGCCCTACGAGCAGTACTTC.

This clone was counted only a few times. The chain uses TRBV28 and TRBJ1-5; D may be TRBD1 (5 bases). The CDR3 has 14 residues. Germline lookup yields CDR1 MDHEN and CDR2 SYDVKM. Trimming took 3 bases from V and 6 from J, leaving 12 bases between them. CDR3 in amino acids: CASSLGFGGQPQHF. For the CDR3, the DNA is TGTGCCAGCAGTTTGGGATTCGGGGGTCAGCCCCAGCATTTT.

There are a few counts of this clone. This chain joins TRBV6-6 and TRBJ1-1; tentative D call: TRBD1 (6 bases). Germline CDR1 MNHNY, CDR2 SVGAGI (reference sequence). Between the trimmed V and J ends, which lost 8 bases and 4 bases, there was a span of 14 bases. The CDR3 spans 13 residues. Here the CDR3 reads CASGGQGFTEAFF. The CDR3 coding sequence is TGTGCCAGCGGTGGGCAGGGGTTCACTGAAGCTTTCTTT.

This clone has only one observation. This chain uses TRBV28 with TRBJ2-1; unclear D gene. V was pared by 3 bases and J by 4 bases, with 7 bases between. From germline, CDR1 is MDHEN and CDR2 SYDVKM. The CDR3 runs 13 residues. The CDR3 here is CASSFAPYNEQFF. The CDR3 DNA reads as TGTGCCAGCAGTTTTGCGCCATACAATGAGCAGTTCTTC.

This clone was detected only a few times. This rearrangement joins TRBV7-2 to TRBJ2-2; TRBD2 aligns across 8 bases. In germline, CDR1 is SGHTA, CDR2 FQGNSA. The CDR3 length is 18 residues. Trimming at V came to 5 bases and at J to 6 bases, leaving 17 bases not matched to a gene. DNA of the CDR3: TGTGCCAGCAGCCCCTTGTCCGGGTGGAGCGGGAGACCCGGGGAGCTGTTTTTT. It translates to CASSPLSGWSGRPGELFF.

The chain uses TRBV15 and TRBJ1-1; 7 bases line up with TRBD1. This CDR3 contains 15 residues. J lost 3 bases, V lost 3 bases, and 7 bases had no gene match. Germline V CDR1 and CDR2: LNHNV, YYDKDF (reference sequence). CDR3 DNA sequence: TGTGCCACCAGCAGGAAAGGGGGCGCGGACACTGAAGCTTTCTTT. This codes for CATSRKGGADTEAFF. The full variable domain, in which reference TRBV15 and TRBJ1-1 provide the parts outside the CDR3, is DAMVIQNPRYQVTQFGKPVTLSCSQTLNHNVMYWYQQKSSQAPKLLFHYYDKDFNNEADTPDNFQSRRPNTSFCFLDIRSPGLGDTAMYLCATSRKGGADTEAFFGQGTRLTVV.

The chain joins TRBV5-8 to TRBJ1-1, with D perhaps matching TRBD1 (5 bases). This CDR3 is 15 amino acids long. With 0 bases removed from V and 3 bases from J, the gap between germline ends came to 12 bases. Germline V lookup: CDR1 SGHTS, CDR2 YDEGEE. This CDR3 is CASSLGAGEDTEAFF. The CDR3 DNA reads TGTGCCAGCAGCTTGGGGGCGGGGGAGGACACTGAAGCTTTCTTT. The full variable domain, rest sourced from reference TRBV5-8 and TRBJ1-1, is EAGVTQSPTHLIKTRGQQATLRCSPISGHTSVYWYQQALGLGLQFLLWYDEGEERNRGNFPPRFSGRQFPNYSSELNVNALELEDSALYLCASSLGAGEDTEAFFGQGTRLTVV.

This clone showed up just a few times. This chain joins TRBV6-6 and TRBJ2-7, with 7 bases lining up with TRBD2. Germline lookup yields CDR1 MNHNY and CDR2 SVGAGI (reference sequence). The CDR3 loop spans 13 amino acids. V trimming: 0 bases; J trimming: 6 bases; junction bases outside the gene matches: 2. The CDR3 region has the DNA TGTGCCAGCAGTTACTCGGGGGGGGGCGAGCAGTACTTC. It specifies CASSYSGGGEQYF.

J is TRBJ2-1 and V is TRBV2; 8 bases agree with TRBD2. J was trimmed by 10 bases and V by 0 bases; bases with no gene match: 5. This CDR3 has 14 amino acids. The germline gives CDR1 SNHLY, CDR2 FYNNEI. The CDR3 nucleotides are TGTGCCAGCAGTGAAGCTAATCGACTAGCGGAGCAGTTCTTC. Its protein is CASSEANRLAEQFF.

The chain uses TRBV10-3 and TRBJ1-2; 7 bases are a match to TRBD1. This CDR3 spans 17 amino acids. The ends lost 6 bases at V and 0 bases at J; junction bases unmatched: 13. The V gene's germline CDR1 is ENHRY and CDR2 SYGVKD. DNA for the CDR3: TGTGCCATCAGGAATGGGACAGTGAATATCCCTAACTATGGCTACACCTTC. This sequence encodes CAIRNGTVNIPNYGYTF.

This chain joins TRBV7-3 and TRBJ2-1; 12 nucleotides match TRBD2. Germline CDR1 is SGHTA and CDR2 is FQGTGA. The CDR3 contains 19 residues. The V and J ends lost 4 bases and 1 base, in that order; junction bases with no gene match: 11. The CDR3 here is CASSSTTSGSYRSYNEQFF. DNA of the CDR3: TGTGCCAGCAGCTCGACGACTAGCGGGAGTTACAGGTCCTACAATGAGCAGTTCTTC.

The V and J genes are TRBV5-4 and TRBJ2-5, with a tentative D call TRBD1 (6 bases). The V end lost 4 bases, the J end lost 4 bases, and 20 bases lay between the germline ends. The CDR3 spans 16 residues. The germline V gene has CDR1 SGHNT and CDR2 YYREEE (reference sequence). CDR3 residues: CASSTLQGTPSETQYF. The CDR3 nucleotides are TGTGCCAGCAGCACCCTCCAGGGGACCCCGTCAGAGACCCAGTACTTC.

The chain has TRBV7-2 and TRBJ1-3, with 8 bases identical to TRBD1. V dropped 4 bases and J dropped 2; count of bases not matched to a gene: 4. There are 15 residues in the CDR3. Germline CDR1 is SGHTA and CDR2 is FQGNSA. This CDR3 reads CASSSTTGAGNTIYF. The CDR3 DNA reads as TGTGCCAGCAGCTCTACGACAGGGGCTGGAAACACCATATATTTT.

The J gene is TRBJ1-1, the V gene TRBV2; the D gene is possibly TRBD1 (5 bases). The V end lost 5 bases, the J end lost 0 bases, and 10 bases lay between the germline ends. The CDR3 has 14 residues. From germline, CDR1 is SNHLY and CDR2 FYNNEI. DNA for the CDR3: TGTGCCAGCAGTAATACAGGCGTGAACACTGAAGCTTTCTTT. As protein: CASSNTGVNTEAFF.

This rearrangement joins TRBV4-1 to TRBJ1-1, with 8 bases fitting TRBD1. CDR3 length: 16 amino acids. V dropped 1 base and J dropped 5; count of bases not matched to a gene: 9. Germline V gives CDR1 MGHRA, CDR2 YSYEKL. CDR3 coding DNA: TGCGCCAGCAGCCAAGGGTTTAGACAGGGGAGAACTGAAGCTTTCTTT. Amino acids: CASSQGFRQGRTEAFF.

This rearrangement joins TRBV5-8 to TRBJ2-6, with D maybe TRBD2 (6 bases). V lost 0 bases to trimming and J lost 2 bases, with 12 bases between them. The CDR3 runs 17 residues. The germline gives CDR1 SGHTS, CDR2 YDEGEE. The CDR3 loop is CASSLEGGGTGANVLTF. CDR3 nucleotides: TGTGCCAGCAGCTTGGAGGGAGGTGGGACTGGGGCCAACGTCCTGACTTTC.

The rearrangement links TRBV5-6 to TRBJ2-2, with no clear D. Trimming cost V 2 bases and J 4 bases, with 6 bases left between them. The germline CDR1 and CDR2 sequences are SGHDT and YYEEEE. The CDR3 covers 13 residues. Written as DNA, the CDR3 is TGTGCCAGCAGCTTCGCTAGCACCGGGGAGCTGTTTTTT. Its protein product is CASSFASTGELFF.

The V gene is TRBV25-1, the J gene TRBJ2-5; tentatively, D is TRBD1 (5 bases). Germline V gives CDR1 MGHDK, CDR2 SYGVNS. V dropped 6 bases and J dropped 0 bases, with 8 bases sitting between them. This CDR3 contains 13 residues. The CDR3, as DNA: TGTGCCAGCAGCCAGGGAAACCAAGAGACCCAGTACTTC. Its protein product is CASSQGNQETQYF.

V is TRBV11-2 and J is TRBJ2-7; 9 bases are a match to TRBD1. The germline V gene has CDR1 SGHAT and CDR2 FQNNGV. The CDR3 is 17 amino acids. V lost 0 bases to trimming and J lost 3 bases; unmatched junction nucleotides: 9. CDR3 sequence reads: CASSLDKFGTGNYEQYF. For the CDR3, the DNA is TGTGCCAGCAGCTTAGATAAGTTCGGGACAGGGAACTACGAGCAGTACTTC.

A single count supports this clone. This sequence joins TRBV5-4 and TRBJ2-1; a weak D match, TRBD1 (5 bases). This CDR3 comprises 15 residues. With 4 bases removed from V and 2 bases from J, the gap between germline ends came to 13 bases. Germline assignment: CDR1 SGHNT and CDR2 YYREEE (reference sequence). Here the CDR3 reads CASSLDSGAYNEQFF. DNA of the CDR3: TGTGCCAGCAGCCTAGACAGTGGGGCCTACAATGAGCAGTTCTTC.

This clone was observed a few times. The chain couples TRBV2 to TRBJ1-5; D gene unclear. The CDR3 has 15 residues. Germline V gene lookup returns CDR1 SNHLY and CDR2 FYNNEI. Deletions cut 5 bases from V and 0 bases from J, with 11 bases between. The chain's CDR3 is CASSNSLHSNQPQHF. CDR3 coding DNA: TGTGCCAGCAGTAACAGTCTACATAGCAATCAGCCCCAGCATTTT. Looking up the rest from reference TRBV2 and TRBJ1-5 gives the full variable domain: EPEVTQTPSHQVTQMGQEVILRCVPISNHLYFYWYRQILGQKVEFLVSFYNNEISEKSEIFDDQFSVERPDGSNFTLKIRSTKLEDSAMYFCASSNSLHSNQPQHFGDGTRLSIL.

CDR3 sequence (DNA): TGTGCCAGCAGCACCATGACAGGGGGCATGGGGTATGAGCAGTTCTTC. It encodes CASSTMTGGMGYEQFF. This sequence joins TRBV7-6 and TRBJ2-1; 10 positions match TRBD1. V was clipped by 5 bases and J by 8 bases; unmatched bases: 12. Germline loops: CDR1 SGHVS, CDR2 FNYEAQ. There are 16 residues in the CDR3.

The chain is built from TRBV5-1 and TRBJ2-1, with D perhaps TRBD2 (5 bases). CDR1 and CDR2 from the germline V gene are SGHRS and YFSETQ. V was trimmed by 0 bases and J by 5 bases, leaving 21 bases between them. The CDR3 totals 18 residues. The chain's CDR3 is CASSLVVSAGGENNEQFF. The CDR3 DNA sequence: TGCGCCAGCAGCTTGGTGGTTAGCGCGGGTGGGGAAAACAATGAGCAGTTCTTC. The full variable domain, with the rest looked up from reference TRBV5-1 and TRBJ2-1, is KAGVTQTPRYLIKTRGQQVTLSCSPISGHRSVSWYQQTPGQGLQFLFEYFSETQRNKGNFPGRFSGRQFSNSRSEMNVSTLELGDSALYLCASSLVVSAGGENNEQFFGPGTRLTVL.

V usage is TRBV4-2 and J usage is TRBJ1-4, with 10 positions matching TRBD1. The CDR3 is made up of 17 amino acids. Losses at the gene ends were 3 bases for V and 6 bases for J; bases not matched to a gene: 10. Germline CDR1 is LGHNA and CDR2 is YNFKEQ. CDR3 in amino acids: CASSQAIAGTGDEKLFF. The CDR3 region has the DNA TGTGCCAGCAGCCAGGCTATTGCCGGGACAGGGGATGAAAAACTGTTTTTT.

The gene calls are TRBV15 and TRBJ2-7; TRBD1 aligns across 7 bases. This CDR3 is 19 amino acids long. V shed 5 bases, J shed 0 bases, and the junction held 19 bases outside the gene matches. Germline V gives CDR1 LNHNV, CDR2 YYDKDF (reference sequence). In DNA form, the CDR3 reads TGTGCCACCAGCCCATGGGTTTTCATTACAGGGGAAAGCTCCTACGAGCAGTACTTC. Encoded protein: CATSPWVFITGESSYEQYF.

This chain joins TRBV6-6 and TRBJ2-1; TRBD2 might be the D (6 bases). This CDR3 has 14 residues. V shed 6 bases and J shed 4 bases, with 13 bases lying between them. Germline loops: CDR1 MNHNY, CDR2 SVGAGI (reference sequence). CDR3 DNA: TGTGCCAGCAGGCACCGGGGGTTATACAATGAGCAGTTCTTC. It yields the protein CASRHRGLYNEQFF.